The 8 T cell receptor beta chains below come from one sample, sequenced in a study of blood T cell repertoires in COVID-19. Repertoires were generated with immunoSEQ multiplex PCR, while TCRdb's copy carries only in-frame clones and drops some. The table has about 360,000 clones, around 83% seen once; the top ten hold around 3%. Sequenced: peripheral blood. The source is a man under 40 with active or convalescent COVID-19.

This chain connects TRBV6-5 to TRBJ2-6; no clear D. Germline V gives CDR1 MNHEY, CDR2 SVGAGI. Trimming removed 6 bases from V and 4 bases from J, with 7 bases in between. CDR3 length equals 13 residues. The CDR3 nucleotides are TGTGCCAGCAGGCTAGTAGGGGCCAACGTCCTGACTTTC. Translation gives CASRLVGANVLTF.

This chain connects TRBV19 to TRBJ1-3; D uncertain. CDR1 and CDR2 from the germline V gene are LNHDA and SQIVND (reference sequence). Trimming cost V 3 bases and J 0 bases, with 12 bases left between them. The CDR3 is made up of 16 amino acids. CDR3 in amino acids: CASSITSYFSGNTIYF. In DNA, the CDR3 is TGTGCCAGTAGTATTACGAGTTATTTCTCTGGAAACACCATATATTTT.

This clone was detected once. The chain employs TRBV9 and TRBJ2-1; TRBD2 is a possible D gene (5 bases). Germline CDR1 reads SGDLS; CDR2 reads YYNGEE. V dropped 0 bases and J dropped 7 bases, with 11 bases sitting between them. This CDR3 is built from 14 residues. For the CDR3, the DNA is TGTGCCAGCAGCGTAGGAAGAACGGGGAATGAGCAGTTCTTC. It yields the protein CASSVGRTGNEQFF.

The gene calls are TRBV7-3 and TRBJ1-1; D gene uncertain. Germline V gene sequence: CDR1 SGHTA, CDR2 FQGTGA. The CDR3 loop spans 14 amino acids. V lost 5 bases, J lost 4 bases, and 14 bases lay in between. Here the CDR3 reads CASSLGSRFTEAFF. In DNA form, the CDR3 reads TGTGCCAGCAGCCTGGGGAGTAGGTTCACTGAAGCTTTCTTT.

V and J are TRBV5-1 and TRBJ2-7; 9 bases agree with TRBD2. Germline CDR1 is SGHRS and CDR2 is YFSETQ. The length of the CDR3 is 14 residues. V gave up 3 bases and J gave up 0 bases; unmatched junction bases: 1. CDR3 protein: CASSSSGVSYEQYF. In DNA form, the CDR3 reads TGCGCCAGCAGCTCTAGCGGGGTCTCCTACGAGCAGTACTTC.

The CDR3 loop is CASSVDGTGNEQYF. CDR3 DNA sequence: TGTGCCAGCAGCGTGGATGGGACAGGGAACGAGCAGTACTTC. The chain uses TRBV9 and TRBJ2-7; 9 nucleotides line up with TRBD1. V lost 2 bases and J lost 5; bases outside the gene matches: 5. Germline V gene data show CDR1 as SGDLS and CDR2 as YYNGEE. The CDR3 is 14 amino acids.

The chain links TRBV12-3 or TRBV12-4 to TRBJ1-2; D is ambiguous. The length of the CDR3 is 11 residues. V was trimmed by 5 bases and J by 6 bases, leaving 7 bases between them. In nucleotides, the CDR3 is TGTGCCAGCAGTCCACCGGATGGCTACACCTTC. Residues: CASSPPDGYTF.

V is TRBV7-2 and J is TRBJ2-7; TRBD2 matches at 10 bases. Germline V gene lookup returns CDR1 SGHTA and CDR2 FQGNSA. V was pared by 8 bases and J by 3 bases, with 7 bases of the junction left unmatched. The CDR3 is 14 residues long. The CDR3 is CASGPAGGSYEQYF. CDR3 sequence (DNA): TGTGCCAGCGGACCAGCGGGAGGGAGCTACGAGCAGTACTTC.